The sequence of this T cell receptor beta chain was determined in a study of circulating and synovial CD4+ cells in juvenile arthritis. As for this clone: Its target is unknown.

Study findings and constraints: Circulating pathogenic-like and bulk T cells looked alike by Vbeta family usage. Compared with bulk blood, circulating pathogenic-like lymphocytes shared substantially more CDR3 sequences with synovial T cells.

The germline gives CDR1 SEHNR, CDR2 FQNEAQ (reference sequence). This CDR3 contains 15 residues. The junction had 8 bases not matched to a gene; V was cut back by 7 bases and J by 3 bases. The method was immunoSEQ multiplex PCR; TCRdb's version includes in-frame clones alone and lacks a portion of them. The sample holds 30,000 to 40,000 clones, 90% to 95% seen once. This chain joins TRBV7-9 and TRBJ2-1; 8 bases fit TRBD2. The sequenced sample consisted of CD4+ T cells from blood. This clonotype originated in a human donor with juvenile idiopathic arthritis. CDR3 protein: CASTSGLADYNEQFF. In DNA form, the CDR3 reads TGTGCCAGCACCTCAGGACTAGCCGACTACAATGAGCAGTTCTTC.